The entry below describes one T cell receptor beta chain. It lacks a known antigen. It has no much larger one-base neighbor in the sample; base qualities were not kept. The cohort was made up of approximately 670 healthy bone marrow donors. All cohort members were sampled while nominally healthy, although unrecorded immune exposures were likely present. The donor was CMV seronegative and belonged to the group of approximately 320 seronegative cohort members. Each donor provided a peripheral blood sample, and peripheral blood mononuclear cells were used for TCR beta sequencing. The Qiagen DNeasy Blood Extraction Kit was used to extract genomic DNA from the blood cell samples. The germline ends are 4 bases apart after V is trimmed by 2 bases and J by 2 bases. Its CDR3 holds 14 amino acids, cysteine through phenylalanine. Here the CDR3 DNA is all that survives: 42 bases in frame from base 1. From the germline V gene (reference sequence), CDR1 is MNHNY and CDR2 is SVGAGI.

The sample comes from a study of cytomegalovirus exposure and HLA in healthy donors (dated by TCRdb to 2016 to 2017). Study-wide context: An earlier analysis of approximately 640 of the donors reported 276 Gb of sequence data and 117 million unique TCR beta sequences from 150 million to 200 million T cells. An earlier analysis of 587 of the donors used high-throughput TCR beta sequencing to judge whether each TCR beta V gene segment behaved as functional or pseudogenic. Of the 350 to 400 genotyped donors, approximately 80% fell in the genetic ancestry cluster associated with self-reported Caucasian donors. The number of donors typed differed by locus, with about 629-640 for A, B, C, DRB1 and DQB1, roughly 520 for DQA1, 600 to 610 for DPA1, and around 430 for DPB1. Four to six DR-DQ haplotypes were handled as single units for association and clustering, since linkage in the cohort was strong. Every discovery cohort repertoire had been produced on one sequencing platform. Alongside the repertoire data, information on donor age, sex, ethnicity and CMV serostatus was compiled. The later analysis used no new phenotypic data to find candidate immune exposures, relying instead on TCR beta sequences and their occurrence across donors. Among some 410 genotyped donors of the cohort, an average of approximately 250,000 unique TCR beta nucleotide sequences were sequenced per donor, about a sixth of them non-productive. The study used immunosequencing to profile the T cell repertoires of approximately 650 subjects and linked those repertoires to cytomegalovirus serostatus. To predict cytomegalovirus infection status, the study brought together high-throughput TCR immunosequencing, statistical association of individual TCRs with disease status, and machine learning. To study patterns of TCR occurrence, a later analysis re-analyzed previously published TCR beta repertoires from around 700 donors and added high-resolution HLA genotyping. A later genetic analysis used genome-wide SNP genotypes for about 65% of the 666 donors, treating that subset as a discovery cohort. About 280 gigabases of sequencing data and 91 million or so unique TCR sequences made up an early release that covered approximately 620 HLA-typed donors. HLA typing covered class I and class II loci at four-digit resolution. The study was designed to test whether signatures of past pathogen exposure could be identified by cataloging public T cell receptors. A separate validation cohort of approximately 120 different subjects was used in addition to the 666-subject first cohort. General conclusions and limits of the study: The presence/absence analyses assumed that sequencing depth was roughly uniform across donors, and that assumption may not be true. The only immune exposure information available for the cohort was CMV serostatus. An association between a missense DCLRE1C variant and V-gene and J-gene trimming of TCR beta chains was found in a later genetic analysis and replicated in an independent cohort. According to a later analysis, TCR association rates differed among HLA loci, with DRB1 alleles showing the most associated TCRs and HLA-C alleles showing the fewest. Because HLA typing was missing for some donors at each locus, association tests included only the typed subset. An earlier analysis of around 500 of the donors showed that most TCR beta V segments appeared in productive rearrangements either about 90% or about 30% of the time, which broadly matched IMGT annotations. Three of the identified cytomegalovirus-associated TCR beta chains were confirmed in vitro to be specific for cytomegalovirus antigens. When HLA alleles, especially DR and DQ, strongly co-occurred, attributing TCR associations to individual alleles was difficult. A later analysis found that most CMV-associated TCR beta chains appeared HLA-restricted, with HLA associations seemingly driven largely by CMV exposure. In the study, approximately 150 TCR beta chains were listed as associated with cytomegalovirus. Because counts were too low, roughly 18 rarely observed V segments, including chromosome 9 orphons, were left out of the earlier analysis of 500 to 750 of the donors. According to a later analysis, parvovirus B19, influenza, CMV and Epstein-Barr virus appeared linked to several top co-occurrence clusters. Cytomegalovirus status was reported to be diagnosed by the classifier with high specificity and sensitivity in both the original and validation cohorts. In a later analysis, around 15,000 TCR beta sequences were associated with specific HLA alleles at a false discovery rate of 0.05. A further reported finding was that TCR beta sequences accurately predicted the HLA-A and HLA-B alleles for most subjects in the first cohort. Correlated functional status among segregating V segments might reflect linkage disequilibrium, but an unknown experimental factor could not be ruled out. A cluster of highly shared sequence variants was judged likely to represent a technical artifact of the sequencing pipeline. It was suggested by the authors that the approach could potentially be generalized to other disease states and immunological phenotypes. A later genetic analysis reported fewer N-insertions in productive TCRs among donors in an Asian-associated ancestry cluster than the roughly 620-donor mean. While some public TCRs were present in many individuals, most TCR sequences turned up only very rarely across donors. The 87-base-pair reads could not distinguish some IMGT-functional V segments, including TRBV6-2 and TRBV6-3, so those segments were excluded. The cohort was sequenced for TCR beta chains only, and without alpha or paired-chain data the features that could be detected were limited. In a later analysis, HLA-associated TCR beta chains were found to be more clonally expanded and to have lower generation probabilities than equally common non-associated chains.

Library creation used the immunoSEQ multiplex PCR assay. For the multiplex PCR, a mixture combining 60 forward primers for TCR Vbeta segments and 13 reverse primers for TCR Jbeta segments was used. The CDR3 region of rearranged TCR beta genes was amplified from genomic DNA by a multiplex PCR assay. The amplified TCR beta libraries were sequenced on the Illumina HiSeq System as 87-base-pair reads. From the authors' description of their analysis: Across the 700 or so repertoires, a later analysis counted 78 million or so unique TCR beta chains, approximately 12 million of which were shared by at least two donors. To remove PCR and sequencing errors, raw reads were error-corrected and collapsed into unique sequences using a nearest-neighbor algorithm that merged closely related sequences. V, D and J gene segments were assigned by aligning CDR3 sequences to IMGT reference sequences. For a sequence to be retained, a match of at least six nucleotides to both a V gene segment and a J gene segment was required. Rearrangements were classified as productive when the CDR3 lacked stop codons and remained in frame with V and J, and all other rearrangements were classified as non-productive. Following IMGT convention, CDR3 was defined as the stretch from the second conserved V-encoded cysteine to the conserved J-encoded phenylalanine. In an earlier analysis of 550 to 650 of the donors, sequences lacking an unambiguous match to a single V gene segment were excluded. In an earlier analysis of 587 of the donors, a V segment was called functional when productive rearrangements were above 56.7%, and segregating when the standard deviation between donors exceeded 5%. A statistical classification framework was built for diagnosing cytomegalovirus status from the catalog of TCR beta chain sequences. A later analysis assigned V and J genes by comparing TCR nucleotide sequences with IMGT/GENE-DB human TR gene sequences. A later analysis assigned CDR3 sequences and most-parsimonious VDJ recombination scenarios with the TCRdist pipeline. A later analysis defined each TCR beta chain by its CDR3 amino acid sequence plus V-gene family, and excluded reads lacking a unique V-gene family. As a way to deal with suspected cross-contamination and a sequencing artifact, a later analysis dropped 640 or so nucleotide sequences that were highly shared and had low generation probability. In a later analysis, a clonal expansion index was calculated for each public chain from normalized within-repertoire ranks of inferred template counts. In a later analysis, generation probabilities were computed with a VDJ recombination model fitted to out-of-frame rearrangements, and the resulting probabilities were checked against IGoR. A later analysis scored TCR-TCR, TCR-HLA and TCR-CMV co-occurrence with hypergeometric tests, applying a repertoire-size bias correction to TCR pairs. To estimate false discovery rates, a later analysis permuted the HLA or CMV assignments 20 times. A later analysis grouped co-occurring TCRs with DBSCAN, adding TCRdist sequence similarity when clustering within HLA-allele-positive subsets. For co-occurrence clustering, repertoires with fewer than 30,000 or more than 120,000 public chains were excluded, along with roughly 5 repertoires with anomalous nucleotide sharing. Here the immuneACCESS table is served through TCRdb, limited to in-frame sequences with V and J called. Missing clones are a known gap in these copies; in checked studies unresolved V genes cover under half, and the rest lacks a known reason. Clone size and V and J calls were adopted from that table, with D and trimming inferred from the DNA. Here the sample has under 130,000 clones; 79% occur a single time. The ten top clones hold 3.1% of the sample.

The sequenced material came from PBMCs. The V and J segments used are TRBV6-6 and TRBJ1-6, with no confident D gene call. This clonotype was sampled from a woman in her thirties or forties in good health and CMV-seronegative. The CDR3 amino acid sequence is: CASSYGPYNSPLHF. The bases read TGTGCCAGCAGTTACGGGCCCTATAATTCACCCCTCCACTTT.